These T cell receptor beta chains were read from a single sample in a study of response to subunit inactivated influenza vaccine. TCRdb processed the RT-PCR reads anew with MiXCR; each CDR3 protein has one entry. The table lists approximately 520,000 distinct CDR3 sequences, 25% of them singletons. The source material was CD4+ T cells sorted from PBMCs, sampled 5 days after vaccination. The origin of the receptors is a man in his fifties or sixties who received an inactivated influenza vaccine. Both conserved end residues are trimmed from each CDR3.

TRBV4-3,TRBJ2-3,ASSQRSPGTDTQY
TRBV9,TRBJ2-3,ASSAWGIGSDTQY
TRBV20-1,TRBJ1-5,SARQGGSANQPQH
TRBV20-1,TRBJ2-3,SASRSGTGRTDTQY
TRBV5-1,TRBJ2-2,ASSAGAGELF
TRBV7-2,TRBJ2-2,ASSLASGTAVAGELF
TRBV6-5,TRBJ2-7,ASSYRVAYEQY
TRBV2,TRBJ1-1,ASGRVMNTEAF
TRBV4-2,TRBJ2-7,ASSQTGLEGSYEQY
TRBV6-1,TRBJ1-2,ASSEDPNPYYGYT
TRBV5-1,TRBJ2-7,ASRFVTSHNYEQY
TRBV2,TRBJ2-7,ASKRDSGTYEQY
TRBV19,TRBJ2-7,ASSIGADSSYEQY
TRBV7-2,TRBJ1-4,ASSLSYGEKLF
TRBV5-1,TRBJ2-3,ASADGGSTDTQY
TRBV7-9,TRBJ1-2,ASSRIYRDRTNYGYT
TRBV30,TRBJ2-3,AWHRGAGGTGRKLY
TRBV20-1,TRBJ2-7,SASHAAQGTYEQY
TRBV12-3/TRBV12-4,TRBJ2-7,ASSLTGGGEQY
TRBV12-3/TRBV12-4,TRBJ2-1,ASSLFRHWFNEQF
TRBV27,TRBJ2-6,ASSPGQGSPGANVLT
TRBV7-8,TRBJ2-1,ASSLAIVSSSYNEQF
TRBV5-1,TRBJ2-1,ASSLVPSGSAYNEQF